These 22 T cell receptor beta chains came from one sample sequenced in a study of CD8+CD57+ T cells in acquired aplastic anemia. Profiling of TCR beta VDJ combinations and CDR3 sequences used genomic DNA as template. TCRdb redid the calling of the reads with MiXCR, one entry per CDR3 protein. The sample contains some 160,000 distinct CDR3 sequences, 48% of which appear only once. In patients chosen for sequencing, flow cytometry had shown CD8+CD57+ cell expansion. Sequencing was performed on sorted CD4+, CD8+, or CD8+CD57+ T cells (not recorded which) from PBMCs. Receptors were obtained from a human donor with aplastic anemia.

The chain is built from TRBV18 and TRBJ2-7; D might be TRBD2 (6 bases). V was clipped by 5 bases and J by 3 bases, with 11 bases between them. The CDR3 loop spans 13 amino acids. Germline lookup yields CDR1 KGHSH and CDR2 LQKENI. CDR3 coding DNA: TGTGCCAGCTCAGGAGGAGGGAACTACGAGCAGTACTTC. It encodes CASSGGGNYEQYF. The whole variable domain, filled in from reference TRBV18 and TRBJ2-7, reads NAGVMQNPRHLVRRRGQEARLRCSPMKGHSHVYWYRQLPEEGLKFMVYLQKENIIDESGMPKERFSAEFPKEGPSILRIQQVVRGDSAAYFCASSGGGNYEQYFGPGTRLTVT.

J is TRBJ2-1 and V is TRBV7-3, with D possibly matching TRBD2 (5 bases). Trimming took 5 bases from V and 7 from J, leaving 12 bases between them. The CDR3 sequence is 13 residues long. Per the germline V gene, CDR1 is SGHTA and CDR2 is FQGTGA. DNA for the CDR3: TGTGCCAGCAGCCCGGAACTAGTGAATGAGCAGTTCTTC. Translated: CASSPELVNEQFF.

This rearrangement joins TRBV10-3 to TRBJ1-2; 8 bases align to TRBD1. The CDR3 totals 16 residues. CDR1 is ENHRY, CDR2 SYGVKD, per germline. The junction had 17 bases not matched to a gene; V was cut back by 8 bases and J by 6 bases. CDR3 coding DNA: TGTGCCATCGCAAGTTACCAGACAGGGGATGGAAATGGCTACACCTTC. Translated: CAIASYQTGDGNGYTF.

The chain has TRBV7-9 and TRBJ2-7; 9 nucleotides agree with TRBD1. CDR3 length equals 13 residues. J gave up 5 bases and V 3 bases, and 2 bases lay outside the gene matches. Per the germline V gene, CDR1 is SEHNR and CDR2 is FQNEAQ (reference sequence). The CDR3 sequence is CASSFGDRDEQYF. The CDR3 nucleotides read TGTGCCAGCAGCTTTGGGGACAGGGACGAGCAGTACTTC.

The chain carries TRBV10-1 and TRBJ2-7, with 11 nucleotides matching TRBD2. V was pared by 5 bases and J by 0 bases, with 3 bases of the junction left unmatched. Germline CDR1 WNHNN, CDR2 SYGVQD (reference sequence). The CDR3 has 15 residues. CDR3 DNA sequence: TGCGCCAGCAGTCGGGGGACTAGCGGCTCCTACGAGCAGTACTTC. This gives the protein CASSRGTSGSYEQYF.

In this sample, this clonotype turned up many times. This sequence joins TRBV11-3 and TRBJ1-1; TRBD1 matches at 11 bases. CDR3 size: 18 residues. Unmatched junction bases numbered 11, after V lost 4 bases and J lost 1 base. Germline V gene data show CDR1 as SGHNT and CDR2 as YENEEA. This CDR3 reads CASSSRWTGGETNTEAFF. CDR3 nucleotides: TGTGCCAGCAGCTCTAGGTGGACAGGGGGCGAGACGAACACTGAAGCTTTCTTT.

In this sample, this clonotype turned up a few times. CDR3 sequence (DNA): TGTGCCAGCAGTAACCGGGGTAGTGTAAACGAGCAGTACTTC. It codes for CASSNRGSVNEQYF. The chain links TRBV27 to TRBJ2-7, with D perhaps matching TRBD2 (5 bases). The CDR3 is 14 residues long. CDR1 MNHEY and CDR2 SMNVEV come from the germline V gene (reference sequence). The ends were cut back, 5 bases at V and 5 bases at J, with 16 bases in the middle.

In its sample, this clonotype was seen many times. The chain employs TRBV11-2 and TRBJ2-7; 9 positions agree with TRBD1. V dropped 6 bases and J dropped 7; count of bases not matched to a gene: 13. There are 15 residues in the CDR3. Germline V gene lookup returns CDR1 SGHAT and CDR2 FQNNGV. The CDR3 region is CASSSDYRGPGEQYF. The CDR3 DNA sequence: TGTGCCAGCAGTTCTGACTACAGGGGGCCCGGGGAGCAGTACTTC.

Only a few counts were recorded for this clonotype. The chain links TRBV7-9 to TRBJ2-1; weak D call: TRBD2 (5 bases). Germline values: CDR1 SEHNR, CDR2 FQNEAQ (reference sequence). This CDR3 is built from 12 residues. The V and J ends lost 6 bases and 7 bases respectively, with 10 bases between them. Here the CDR3 reads CASSASRNEQFF. The CDR3 DNA is TGTGCCAGCAGTGCTAGCCGTAATGAGCAGTTCTTC.

This clonotype was seen a single time. One end of the junction fails to match germline, which may point to a read error. V gene TRBV7-7 combines with J gene TRBJ2-5; D call uncertain. The J call could be wrong; TRBJ2-1 is a better fit for the DNA end. Germline V CDR1 and CDR2: SSHAT, FNYEAQ (reference sequence). The CDR3 contains 15 residues. Written as DNA, the CDR3 is TGTGCTAGCAGCCCCCGACACCGCCACTACAATGAGCAGTTCTTC. Protein: CASSPRHRHYNEQFF.

Regarding this clonotype: Just one base apart from a much larger clone, this may be a read error. The chain links TRBV5-6 to TRBJ1-1; tentatively, D is TRBD1 (5 bases). The germline V and J ends were trimmed by 4 bases and 3 bases, with 22 bases remaining between them. CDR1 and CDR2 (germline): SGHDT, YYEEEE. The length of the CDR3 is 17 residues. Here the CDR3 DNA reads TGTGCCAGCAGCCCAATTTTAATCAGGGATACGGACACTGAAGCTTTCTTT. This sequence encodes CASSPILIRDTDTEAFF.

The V and J genes are TRBV10-3 and TRBJ2-3; 7 nucleotides match TRBD1. Unmatched junction bases numbered 5, after V lost 7 bases and J lost 4 bases. Germline V gene lookup returns CDR1 ENHRY and CDR2 SYGVKD. The CDR3 spans 13 residues. The CDR3 coding sequence is TGTGCCATCATGCGGACAGGCTCAGATACGCAGTATTTT. Amino acid sequence: CAIMRTGSDTQYF.

The genes are TRBV7-8 and TRBJ1-1, with D possibly matching TRBD1 (6 bases). The CDR3 is 13 amino acids. Germline CDR1 is SGHVS and CDR2 is FQNEAQ. Trimming shortened V by 3 bases and J by 3 bases, and 8 bases separated the two germline ends. The CDR3 DNA is TGTGCCAGCAGCTTCGCAGGGGACACTGAAGCTTTCTTT. Translated: CASSFAGDTEAFF.

This clonotype was recorded many times. V and J are TRBV6-2 or TRBV6-3 and TRBJ2-2; no reliable D call. There are 11 residues in the CDR3. The V end lost 6 bases, the J end lost 5 bases, and 4 bases lay between the germline ends. The germline CDR1 and CDR2 sequences are MNHEY and SVGEGT. CDR3 coding DNA: TGTGCCAGCAGCACGACCGGGGAGCTGTTTTTT. The encoded protein is CASSTTGELFF.

The gene calls are TRBV7-8 and TRBJ2-1; no firm D call. V lost 9 bases, J lost 8 bases, and 8 bases lay in between. The germline V gene encodes CDR1 SGHVS and CDR2 FQNEAQ. This CDR3 contains 10 residues. The CDR3 sequence: CASGDYEQFF. The CDR3 DNA reads as TGTGCCAGTGGAGACTATGAGCAGTTCTTC. Full variable domain (rest looked up from reference TRBV7-8 and TRBJ2-1): GAGVSQSPRYKVAKRGQDVALRCDPISGHVSLFWYQQALGQGPEFLTYFQNEAQLDKSGLPSDRFFAERPEGSVSTLKIQRTQQEDSAVYLCASGDYEQFFGPGTRLTVL.

The J gene is TRBJ2-7, the V gene TRBV27; tentative D call: TRBD2 (6 bases). Trimming removed 5 bases at V and 5 bases at J, with 13 bases between. Germline lookup yields CDR1 MNHEY and CDR2 SMNVEV (reference sequence). The CDR3 consists of 13 residues. The DNA of the CDR3 is TGTGCCAGCAGTAGGGGACTTCCCCACGAGCAGTACTTC. Translated, it gives CASSRGLPHEQYF.

The chain has TRBV5-1 and TRBJ2-1; 8 nucleotides align to TRBD1. Germline V gives CDR1 SGHRS, CDR2 YFSETQ. V dropped 0 bases and J dropped 11; count of bases not matched to a gene: 13. The CDR3 spans 16 residues. CDR3 protein: CASSLGGTGGIHKQFF. Here the CDR3 DNA reads TGCGCCAGCAGCTTGGGGGGGACAGGCGGTATACACAAGCAGTTCTTC.

This chain links TRBV5-1 with TRBJ2-1, with 9 bases lining up with TRBD1. Germline loops: CDR1 SGHRS, CDR2 YFSETQ. The CDR3 is 15 amino acids. V gave up 6 bases and J gave up 0 bases; unmatched junction bases: 4. The CDR3: CASNRGQSSYNEQFF. The CDR3 nucleotides read TGCGCCAGCAACAGGGGGCAGAGCTCCTACAATGAGCAGTTCTTC.

The chain recombines TRBV30 with TRBJ1-5; D call uncertain. There are 13 residues in the CDR3. V lost 0 bases and J 4 bases, leaving 7 bases between the germline ends. CDR1 is GTSNPN and CDR2 is SVGIG in the germline V gene (reference sequence). CDR3 DNA sequence: TGTGCCTGGAGTGTGGATGGAAATCAGCCCCAGCATTTT. Amino acids: CAWSVDGNQPQHF.

The chain joins TRBV7-2 to TRBJ2-7; no clear D gene. Germline V CDR1 and CDR2: SGHTA, FQGNSA. The CDR3 runs to 12 residues. Trimming took off 2 bases at V and 6 bases at J, with 8 bases between the two ends. As DNA, the CDR3 is TGTGCCAGCAGCTTATACGGGTTCGAGCAGTACTTC. Translating gives CASSLYGFEQYF.

At least ten counts were recorded for this clonotype. The J gene is TRBJ2-1, the V gene TRBV7-3; 7 positions match TRBD2. The CDR3 is 15 amino acids. Germline V gene lookup returns CDR1 SGHTA and CDR2 FQGTGA. Trimming at V came to 5 bases and at J to 4 bases, leaving 8 bases not matched to a gene. The CDR3 sequence is CASSPTRDYYNEQFF. The CDR3 region has the DNA TGTGCCAGCAGCCCAACGCGGGACTATTACAATGAGCAGTTCTTC.

This sequence joins TRBV27 and TRBJ1-2; TRBD1 aligns across 12 bases. The ends lost 5 bases at V and 3 bases at J; junction bases unmatched: 10. Germline V CDR1 and CDR2: MNHEY, SMNVEV (reference sequence). The CDR3 contains 17 residues. CDR3 sequence: CASSISGTGGAYYGYTF. The CDR3 region has the DNA TGTGCCAGCAGTATCTCCGGGACAGGGGGCGCATACTATGGCTACACCTTC.